These 12 T cell receptor beta chains originate from one sample sequenced in a study of blood T cell repertoires in COVID-19. The repertoire was sequenced with immunoSEQ multiplex PCR; TCRdb's copy has only in-frame clones and lacks some. The sample holds some 140,000 clones, approximately 81% seen once. The source material was PBMCs or T cells enriched from blood (not recorded which). These receptor sequences come from a man aged 40-50 years with acute COVID-19.

The rearrangement uses TRBV5-1 and TRBJ2-7; 7 positions match TRBD2. J lost 3 bases, V lost 4 bases, and 10 bases had no gene match. The CDR3 extends over 15 amino acids. CDR1 and CDR2 (germline): SGHRS, YFSETQ. This chain's CDR3 is CASSPAGGEVYEQYF. In DNA, the CDR3 is TGCGCCAGCAGCCCCGCTGGGGGGGAAGTCTACGAGCAGTACTTC.

The rearrangement joins TRBV21-1 to TRBJ2-2; no check of the table's D call, TRBD1, against the DNA was made. TRBV21-1 is described as a pseudogene. The length of the CDR3 is 17 residues. This CDR3 reads CASSKGEPGHRTGELFF. In DNA, the CDR3 is TGTGCCAGCAGCAAAGGCGAACCGGGACATCGGACCGGGGAGCTGTTTTTT.

This chain links TRBV19 with TRBJ1-2; TRBD1 aligns across 7 bases. Trimming removed 7 bases from V and 14 bases from J; junction bases left unmatched: 10. The CDR3 runs to 11 residues. The germline gives CDR1 LNHDA, CDR2 SQIVND (reference sequence). CDR3 region: CASTRDRAWTF. As DNA, the CDR3 is TGTGCCAGTACCCGGGACAGAGCGTGGACCTTC.

The J gene is TRBJ2-7, the V gene TRBV7-2; the match to TRBD1 covers 7 bases. V lost 1 base, J lost 2 bases, and 8 bases stayed unmatched. Germline V lookup: CDR1 SGHTA, CDR2 FQGNSA. The CDR3 covers 16 residues. The DNA for the CDR3 is TGTGCCAGCAGCTTAGAAGGACAGGCGCTAACCTACGAGCAGTACTTC. Translation: CASSLEGQALTYEQYF. The full variable domain, its missing parts supplied by reference TRBV7-2 and TRBJ2-7, is GAGVSQSPSNKVTEKGKDVELRCDPISGHTALYWYRQSLGQGLEFLIYFQGNSAPDKSGLPSDRFSAERTGGSVSTLTIQRTQQEDSAVYLCASSLEGQALTYEQYFGPGTRLTVT.

The V and J genes are TRBV20-1 and TRBJ2-1; D might be TRBD2 (6 bases). This CDR3 has 11 amino acids. The germline V gene encodes CDR1 DFQATT and CDR2 SNEGSKA (reference sequence). V was clipped by 3 bases and J by 10 bases, with 10 bases between them. The CDR3 DNA reads as TGCAGTGCTAGCGGGAGTGGCGAGCAGTTCTTC. Translation gives CSASGSGEQFF.

This clone has only one observation. The V call is TRBV5-4, the J call TRBJ2-7; D is uncertain. CDR3 length: 14 amino acids. V was clipped by 0 bases and J by 0 bases, with 7 bases between them. CDR1 is SGHNT and CDR2 is YYREEE in the germline V gene (reference sequence). The CDR3 is CASSLGTSSYEQYF. The CDR3 nucleotides are TGTGCCAGCAGCTTGGGAACGAGCTCCTACGAGCAGTACTTC.

This chain links TRBV30 with TRBJ1-2; D gene ambiguous. The CDR3 is made up of 14 amino acids. Trimming left V 0 bases short and J 0 bases short, with 8 bases between. The germline V gene has CDR1 GTSNPN and CDR2 SVGIG (reference sequence). CDR3 nucleotide sequence: TGTGCCTGGAGTGTTTGGAGGACTAACTATGGCTACACCTTC. Translated, it gives CAWSVWRTNYGYTF.

The rearrangement links TRBV11-2 to TRBJ2-7; D is possibly TRBD2 (6 bases). The length of the CDR3 is 17 residues. Germline loops: CDR1 SGHAT, CDR2 FQNNGV. V lost 1 base and J 6 bases, leaving 22 bases between the germline ends. The CDR3 spells CASSLASVMWGLGEQYF. CDR3 nucleotide sequence: TGTGCCAGCAGCTTAGCTAGTGTCATGTGGGGACTCGGCGAGCAGTACTTC.

V gene TRBV25-1 combines with J gene TRBJ1-3; D gene uncertain. The CDR3 loop spans 18 amino acids. CDR1 is MGHDK and CDR2 is SYGVNS in the germline V gene. V shed 1 base and J shed 0 bases, with 16 bases lying between them. Here the CDR3 DNA reads TGTGCCAGCAGTGAATTTAGTGGCCCGCGGGCCTCTGGAAACACCATATATTTT. Translated: CASSEFSGPRASGNTIYF.

The chain has TRBV18 and TRBJ1-5; a weak D match, TRBD1 (5 bases). V gave up 2 bases and J gave up 4 bases, with 15 bases separating them. Germline CDR1 and CDR2: KGHSH and LQKENI. This CDR3 has 16 amino acids. CDR3 protein: CASSPTSGNRNQPQHF. CDR3 bases: TGTGCCAGCTCACCAACGTCAGGGAATCGGAATCAGCCCCAGCATTTT.

DNA of the CDR3: TGTGCCAGCAGTCCTACAGGGAGAATCGAGGAAGGCTACACCTTC. Its protein is CASSPTGRIEEGYTF. The J gene is TRBJ1-2, the V gene TRBV6-5, with D tentatively TRBD1 (6 bases). The CDR3 contains 15 residues. Germline CDR1 and CDR2: MNHEY and SVGAGI. The V gene lost 5 bases and the J gene lost 8 bases, with 21 bases spanning the gap.

This clone was counted between two and nine times. The chain couples TRBV6-5 to TRBJ1-1; 8 bases are shared with TRBD1. This CDR3 has 14 amino acids. Germline lookup yields CDR1 MNHEY and CDR2 SVGAGI. Germline trimming cut 4 bases from V and 0 bases from J; bases unmatched to any gene: 1. This chain's CDR3 is CASSSGGLNTEAFF. CDR3 sequence (DNA): TGTGCCAGCAGTTCAGGGGGCTTGAACACTGAAGCTTTCTTT.